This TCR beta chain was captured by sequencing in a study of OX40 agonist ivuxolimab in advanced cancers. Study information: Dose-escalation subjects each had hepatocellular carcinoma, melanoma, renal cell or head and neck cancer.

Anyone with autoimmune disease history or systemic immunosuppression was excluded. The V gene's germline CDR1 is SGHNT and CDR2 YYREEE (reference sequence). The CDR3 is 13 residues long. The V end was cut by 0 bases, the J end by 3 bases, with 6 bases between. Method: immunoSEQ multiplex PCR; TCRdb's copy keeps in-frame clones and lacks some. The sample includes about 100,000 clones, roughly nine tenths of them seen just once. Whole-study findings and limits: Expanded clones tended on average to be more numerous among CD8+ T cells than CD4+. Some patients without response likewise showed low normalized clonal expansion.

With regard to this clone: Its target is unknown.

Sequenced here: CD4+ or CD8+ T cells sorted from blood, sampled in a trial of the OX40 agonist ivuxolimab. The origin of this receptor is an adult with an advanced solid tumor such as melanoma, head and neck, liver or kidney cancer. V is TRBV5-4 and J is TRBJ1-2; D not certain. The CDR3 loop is CASSLVADYGYTF. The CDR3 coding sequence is TGTGCCAGCAGCTTGGTGGCAGACTATGGCTACACCTTC.